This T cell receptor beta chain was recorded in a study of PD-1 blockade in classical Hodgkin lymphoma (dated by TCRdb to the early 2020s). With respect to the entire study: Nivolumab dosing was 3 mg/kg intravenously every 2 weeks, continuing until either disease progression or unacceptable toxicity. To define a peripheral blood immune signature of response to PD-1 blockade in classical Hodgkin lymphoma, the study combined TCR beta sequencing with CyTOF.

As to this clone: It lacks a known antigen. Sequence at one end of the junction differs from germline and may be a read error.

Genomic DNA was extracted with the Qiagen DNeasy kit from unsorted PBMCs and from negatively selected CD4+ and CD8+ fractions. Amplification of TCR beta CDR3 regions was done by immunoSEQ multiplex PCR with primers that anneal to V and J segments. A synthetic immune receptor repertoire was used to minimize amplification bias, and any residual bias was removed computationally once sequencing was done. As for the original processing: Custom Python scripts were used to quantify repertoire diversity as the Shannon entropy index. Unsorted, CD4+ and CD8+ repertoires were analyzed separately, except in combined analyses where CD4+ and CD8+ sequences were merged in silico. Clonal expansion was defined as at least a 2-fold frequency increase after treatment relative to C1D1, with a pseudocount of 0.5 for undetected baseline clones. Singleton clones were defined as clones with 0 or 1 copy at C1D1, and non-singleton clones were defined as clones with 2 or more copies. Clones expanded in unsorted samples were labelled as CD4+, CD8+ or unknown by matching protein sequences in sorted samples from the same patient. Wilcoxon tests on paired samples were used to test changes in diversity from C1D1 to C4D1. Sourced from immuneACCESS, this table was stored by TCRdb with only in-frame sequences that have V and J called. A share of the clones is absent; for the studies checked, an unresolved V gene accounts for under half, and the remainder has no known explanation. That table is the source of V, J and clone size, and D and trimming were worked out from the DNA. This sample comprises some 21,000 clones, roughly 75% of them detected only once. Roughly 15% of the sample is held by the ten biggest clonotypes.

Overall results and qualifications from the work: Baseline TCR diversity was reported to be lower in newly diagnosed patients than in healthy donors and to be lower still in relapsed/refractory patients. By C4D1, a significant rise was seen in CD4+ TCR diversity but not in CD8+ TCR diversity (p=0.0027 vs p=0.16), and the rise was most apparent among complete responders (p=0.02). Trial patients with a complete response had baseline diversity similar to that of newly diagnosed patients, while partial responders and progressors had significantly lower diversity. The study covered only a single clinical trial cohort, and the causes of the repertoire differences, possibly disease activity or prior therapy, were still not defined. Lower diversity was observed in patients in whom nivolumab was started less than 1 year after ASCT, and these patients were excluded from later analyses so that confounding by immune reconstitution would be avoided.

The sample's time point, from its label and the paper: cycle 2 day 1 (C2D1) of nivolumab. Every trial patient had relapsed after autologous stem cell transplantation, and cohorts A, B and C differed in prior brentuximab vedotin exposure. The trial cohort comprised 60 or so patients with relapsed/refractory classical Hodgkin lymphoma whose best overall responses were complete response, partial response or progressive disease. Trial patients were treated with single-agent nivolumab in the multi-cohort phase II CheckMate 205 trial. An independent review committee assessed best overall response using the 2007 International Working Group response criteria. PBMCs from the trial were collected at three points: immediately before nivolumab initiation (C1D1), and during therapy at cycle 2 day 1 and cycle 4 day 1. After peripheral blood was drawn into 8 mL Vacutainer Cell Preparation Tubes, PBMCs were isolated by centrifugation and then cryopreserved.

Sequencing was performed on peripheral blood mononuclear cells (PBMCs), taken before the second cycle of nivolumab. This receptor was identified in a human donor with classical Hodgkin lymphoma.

The DNA sequence is as follows: TGCGCCAGCAGCCAAGATGGTGGAGGGTCTGGAAACACCATATATTTT. It is translated as CASSQDGGGSGNTIYF. The sequence is built from TRBV5-4 and TRBJ1-3; no D gene can be assigned with confidence. From the cysteine through the phenylalanine, the CDR3 covers 16 amino acids. CDR3 DNA only is kept here, 48 bases in frame from base 1. Taken from the germline V gene (reference sequence), the CDR1 and CDR2 loops are SGHNT and YYREEE.